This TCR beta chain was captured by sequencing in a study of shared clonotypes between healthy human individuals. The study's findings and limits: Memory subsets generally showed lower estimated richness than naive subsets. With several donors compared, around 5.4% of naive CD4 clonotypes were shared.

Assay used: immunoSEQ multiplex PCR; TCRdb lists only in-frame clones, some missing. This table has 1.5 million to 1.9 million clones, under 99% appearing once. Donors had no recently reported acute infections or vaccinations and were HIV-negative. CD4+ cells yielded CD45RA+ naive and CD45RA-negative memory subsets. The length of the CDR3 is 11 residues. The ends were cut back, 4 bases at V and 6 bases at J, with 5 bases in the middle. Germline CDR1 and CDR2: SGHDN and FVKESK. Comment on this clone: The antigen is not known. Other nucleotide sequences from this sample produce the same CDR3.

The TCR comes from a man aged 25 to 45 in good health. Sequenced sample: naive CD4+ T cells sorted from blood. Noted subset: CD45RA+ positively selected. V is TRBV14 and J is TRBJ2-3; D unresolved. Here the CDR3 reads CASSRADTQYF. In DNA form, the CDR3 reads TGTGCCAGCAGCCGTGCGGATACGCAGTATTTT.